A selection of T cell receptor beta chains follows, all from one sample in a study of shared clonotypes between healthy human individuals. Only in-frame clones appear in the TCRdb table, and some are missing; sequencing was by immunoSEQ multiplex PCR. The sample has approximately 700,000 clones, around 78% seen once. Sequenced material: memory CD4+ T cells sorted from blood. The receptors were sampled from a woman aged 25-40 years in good health. The CDR3 runs from the conserved cysteine through the conserved F or W. A D gene is named only where the DNA matches it firmly. The listing skips clone size in some rows; elsewhere it reads once, few, many or a size class.

j_call d_call clone_size v_call cdr3_nt cdr3_aa
TRBJ2-6 . . TRBV5-1 TGCGCCAGCAGCTTCCTGTCGGGGGCCAACGTCCTGACTTTC CASSFLSGANVLTF
TRBJ2-7 . . TRBV10-1 TGCGCCAGCAGATCCGGGACGGTTCCCTACGAGCAGTACTTC CASRSGTVPYEQYF
TRBJ2-7 TRBD1 . TRBV27 TGTGCCAGCAGTTGGGGACAGGGGAACGAGCAGTACTTC CASSWGQGNEQYF
TRBJ1-1 TRBD1 . TRBV29-1 TGCAGCGTTGACAGGGGGAGGACTGAAGCTTTCTTT CSVDRGRTEAFF
TRBJ1-1 . . TRBV4-1 TGCGCCAGCAGCCAAGTTTGGGAGGGGCTCGGGAACACTGAAGCTTTCTTT CASSQVWEGLGNTEAFF
TRBJ2-3 . few TRBV6-6 TGTGCCAGCAGTTTTGACAGGAGGACAGATACGCAGTATTTT CASSFDRRTDTQYF
TRBJ1-5 TRBD1 few TRBV4-1 TGCGCCAGCAGCCAAGTGGGGACAGAGAATCAGCCCCAGCATTTT CASSQVGTENQPQHF
TRBJ1-2 . . TRBV2 TGTGCCAGCAGGCCGACAGGACTCTATGGCTACACCTTC CASRPTGLYGYTF
TRBJ2-2 . once TRBV5-1 TGCGCCAGCAGCTCCCGGGACGGTAGTACCGGGGAGCTGTTTTTT CASSSRDGSTGELFF
TRBJ2-2 TRBD2 . TRBV5-4 TGTGCCAGCAGCTTGGAACTAGCGGGATCGGGCGGGGAGCTGTTTTTT CASSLELAGSGGELFF
TRBJ1-1 TRBD1 . TRBV6-1 TGTGCCAGCAGTGAAGGACAGGGTTTGAGCACTGAAGCTTTCTTT CASSEGQGLSTEAFF
TRBJ2-5 . . TRBV5-1 TGCGCCAGCAGCTTGCTGGTAGACCAAGAGACCCAGTACTTC CASSLLVDQETQYF
TRBJ2-1 . . TRBV19 TGTGCCAGTAGTATTCGGGGGACGACCTACAATGAGCAGTTCTTC CASSIRGTTYNEQFF
TRBJ1-1 . . TRBV5-1 TGCGCCAGCAGCTGGTTCGGGTCTGAGACTGAAGCTTTCTTT CASSWFGSETEAFF
TRBJ2-7 TRBD1 few TRBV27 TGTGCCAGCAGGGTGGGACAGGGTGCCCGTTACGAGCAGTACTTC CASRVGQGARYEQYF
TRBJ2-5 . . TRBV25-1 TGTGCCAGCAGTGACTTCCGGGTCCAAGAGACCCAGTACTTC CASSDFRVQETQYF
TRBJ2-7 . . TRBV6-6 TGTGCCAGCATCAACAAACAGGGAAAGGACTCCTACGAGCAGTACTTC CASINKQGKDSYEQYF
TRBJ2-7 . . TRBV28 TGTGCCAGCAGTCTCCGGGGGGCGGGAGAGCAGTACTTC CASSLRGAGEQYF
TRBJ2-7 . . TRBV6-6 TGTGCCAGCGGGGTATTCGAGCAGTACTTC CASGVFEQYF
TRBJ2-7 . . TRBV15 TGTGCCACCAGCGTGCCCACTGGGGGCGAGCAGTACTTC CATSVPTGGEQYF
TRBJ2-1 . . TRBV7-9 TGTGCCAGCAGCTTAGTCGGGAGTCTCGGTGAGCAGTTCTTC CASSLVGSLGEQFF
TRBJ2-7 TRBD2 . TRBV5-4 TGTGCCAGCAACTCGGCAGGGAGGGAGACGGGAGAGCAGTACTTC CASNSAGRETGEQYF
TRBJ1-1 . . TRBV19 TGTGCCAGTAGCTCTGGCACGGGGGGGGACACTGAAGCTTTCTTT CASSSGTGGDTEAFF
TRBJ2-3 TRBD2 . TRBV11-3 TGTGCCAGCAGTTCCGGGACTAGCGGAATAGGCACAGATACGCAGTATTTT CASSSGTSGIGTDTQYF
TRBJ1-4 . . TRBV5-1 TGCGCCAGCAGCTCGGGGGACCGGGACACGGGACAACTGTTTTTT CASSSGDRDTGQLFF
TRBJ1-5 . . TRBV6-5 TGTGCCAGCGCCTTAGGACGAGTCAATCAGCCCCAGCATTTT CASALGRVNQPQHF
TRBJ2-7 TRBD2 . TRBV2 TGTGCCAGCCTAGCGGGAGGTTACGAGCAGTACTTC CASLAGGYEQYF
TRBJ1-5 TRBD1 . TRBV6-1 TGTGCCAGCAGTGGGGGGTGGGACAGGGTTGTAGATCAGCCCCAGCATTTT CASSGGWDRVVDQPQHF
TRBJ1-4 . once TRBV5-1 TGCGCCAGCAGCTTGGTATATGGGCCTTCTAATGAAAAACTGTTTTTT CASSLVYGPSNEKLFF
TRBJ2-7 TRBD1 . TRBV18 TGTGCCAGCTCACCCGACAGGGCTTTACCCTACGAGCAGTACTTC CASSPDRALPYEQYF
TRBJ2-2 TRBD2 . TRBV2 TGTGCCACCAATGCCGGGACTAAGAGCGGGGAGCTGTTTTTT CATNAGTKSGELFF
TRBJ2-5 TRBD2 . TRBV9 TGTGCCAGCAGCGTAGGAGGTTTGTCTAGCGGACAAGAGACCCAGTACTTC CASSVGGLSSGQETQYF
TRBJ1-1 . once TRBV28 TGTGCCAGCAGTTTATACAGGACGAACACTGAAGCTTTCTTT CASSLYRTNTEAFF
TRBJ1-2 . . TRBV28 TGTGCCAGCAGCAAGGGCGGAGCTAACTATGGCTACACCTTC CASSKGGANYGYTF
TRBJ1-3 . once TRBV27 TGTGCCAGCAGTTTACAACCTGGAAACACCATATATTTT CASSLQPGNTIYF
TRBJ1-5 . . TRBV19 TGTGCCAGTACCACATACTTGAATCAGCCCCAGCATTTT CASTTYLNQPQHF
TRBJ2-2 . once TRBV2 TGTGCCAGCAGTGTGACTAGACTGTCCGGGGAGCTGTTTTTT CASSVTRLSGELFF
TRBJ2-1 . many TRBV2 TGTGCCAGCTGCTGCCCGGGTCGGTCCTACAATGAGCAGTTCTTC CASCCPGRSYNEQFF
TRBJ1-1 . . TRBV20-1 TGCAGTGCCCGAAAGAACACTGAAGCTTTCTTT CSARKNTEAFF